The TCR beta chain under discussion was sequenced for a study of T cell responses to AZD1222 COVID-19 vaccine. As for the study in general: Timing groups of about 4 and about 12 weeks for second doses were pooled.

Using immunoSEQ multiplex PCR, the repertoire was profiled, and TCRdb retains in-frame clones only, with some absent. Of roughly 70,000 clones listed, over 75% are singletons. Between the trimmed V and J ends, which lost 5 bases and 0 bases, there was a span of 17 bases. Germline V gene lookup returns CDR1 SNHLY and CDR2 FYNNEI. This CDR3 comprises 17 residues. Comments on this clone: Its specificity is unknown.

Study-wide results and caveats: Reports indicate that nearly half of spike-specific TCRs are directed at unmutated variant regions. Among those given AZD1222, only five or six were seropositive at baseline. Spike as a whole was targeted by vaccine-associated CD4 TCRs, dominant at 160-218 and 743-854.

The source of this sequence is an adult in good health. Sequences were derived from peripheral blood, sampled on day 0 of AZD1222 vaccination. The V and J genes are TRBV2 and TRBJ1-5; no clear D. The CDR3 bases are TGTGCCAGCAGTCCCATGGTGGTGTCCTATAGCAATCAGCCCCAGCATTTT. It encodes CASSPMVVSYSNQPQHF.